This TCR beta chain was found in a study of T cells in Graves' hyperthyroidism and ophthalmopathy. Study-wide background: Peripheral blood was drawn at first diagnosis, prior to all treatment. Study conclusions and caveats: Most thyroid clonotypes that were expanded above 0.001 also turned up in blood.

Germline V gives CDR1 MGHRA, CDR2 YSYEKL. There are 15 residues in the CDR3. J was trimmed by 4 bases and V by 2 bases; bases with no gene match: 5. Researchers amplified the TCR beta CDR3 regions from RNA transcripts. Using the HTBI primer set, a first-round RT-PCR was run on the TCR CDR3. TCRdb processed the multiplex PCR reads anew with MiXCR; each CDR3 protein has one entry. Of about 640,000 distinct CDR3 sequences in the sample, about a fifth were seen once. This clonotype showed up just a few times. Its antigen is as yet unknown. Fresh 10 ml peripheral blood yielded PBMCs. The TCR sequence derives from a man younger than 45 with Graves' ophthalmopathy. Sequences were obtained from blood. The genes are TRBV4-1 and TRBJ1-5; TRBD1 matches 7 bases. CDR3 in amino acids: CASSQNGQENQPQHF. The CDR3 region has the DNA TGCGCCAGCAGCCAAAATGGACAGGAGAATCAGCCCCAGCATTTT.